These 8 T cell receptor beta chains came from one sample sequenced in a study of T cells during gluten challenge in celiac disease. Lineage-negative, tetramer-binding CD3+ CD4+ cells lacking CD45RA and CD62L but expressing integrin beta7 were gated. Each cell's paired alpha and beta chains came from three nested multiplex PCRs covering all V genes. TCRdb used MiXCR to reprocess the single-cell sequencing reads, holding one entry per CDR3 protein. The top ten clones hold roughly 80% of a sample with about a hundred distinct CDR3 sequences, under 60% of them seen once. Sample: gluten-specific CD4+ T cells sorted from blood using tetramers, taken at baseline or on day 6, 14 or 28 of gluten challenge (not recorded which). The receptors here all came from a female donor with celiac disease.

The V and J genes are TRBV4-3 and TRBJ2-4; perhaps TRBD1 as D (7 bases). Germline values: CDR1 LGHNA, CDR2 YSLEER. V shed 1 base and J shed 0 bases, with 13 bases lying between them. The CDR3 contains 17 residues. The CDR3 protein is CASSQVEGARAKNIQYF. CDR3 bases: TGCGCCAGCAGCCAAGTGGAGGGGGCACGAGCCAAAAACATTCAGTACTTC.

The chain joins TRBV7-2 to TRBJ2-7; TRBD2 matches at 7 bases. The CDR3 extends over 18 amino acids. V lost 1 base to trimming and J lost 7 bases; unmatched junction nucleotides: 19. Germline V gives CDR1 SGHTA, CDR2 FQGNSA. DNA for the CDR3: TGTGCCAGCAGCTTAGTAGGAGGCAGGAGCGGGGATCATCTAGAGCAGTACTTC. This gives the protein CASSLVGGRSGDHLEQYF.

By its share, this clonotype is hyperexpanded. This sequence joins TRBV20-1 and TRBJ2-2, with 8 bases identical to TRBD2. Germline lookup yields CDR1 DFQATT and CDR2 SNEGSKA (reference sequence). The CDR3 consists of 16 residues. The ends lost 0 bases at V and 5 bases at J; junction bases unmatched: 8. The CDR3 region has the DNA TGCAGTGCTAGAGATCGGGGGGGGCTCAGTACCGGGGAGCTGTTTTTT. This codes for CSARDRGGLSTGELFF.

This clonotype was counted only a few times. The rearrangement links TRBV20-1 to TRBJ1-4; tentative D call: TRBD1 (5 bases). The CDR3 sequence is 14 residues long. Trimming left V 0 bases short and J 7 bases short, with 12 bases between. Germline CDR1 DFQATT, CDR2 SNEGSKA (reference sequence). The CDR3 is CSARDLGEVEKLFF. CDR3 in DNA: TGCAGTGCTAGAGATTTAGGGGAGGTTGAAAAACTGTTTTTT.

The chain recombines TRBV7-2 with TRBJ2-1; no definite D call. This CDR3 comprises 13 residues. The ends were cut back, 2 bases at V and 1 base at J, with 3 bases in the middle. Per the germline V gene, CDR1 is SGHTA and CDR2 is FQGNSA. CDR3 sequence (DNA): TGTGCCAGCAGCTTACGTTCCTACAATGAGCAGTTCTTC. Amino acid sequence: CASSLRSYNEQFF.

This clonotype is hyperexpanded within its sample. The J gene is TRBJ2-2, the V gene TRBV4-3; TRBD2 is a possible D gene (5 bases). Deletions cut 0 bases from V and 10 bases from J, with 15 bases between. The CDR3 spans 15 residues. Germline V CDR1 and CDR2: LGHNA, YSLEER. CDR3 coding DNA: TGCGCCAGCAGCCAAGACCCTAGCCTAGTAGTGGAGCTGTTTTTT. Protein: CASSQDPSLVVELFF.

The chain carries TRBV3-1 and TRBJ2-1; 9 nucleotides agree with TRBD2. Per the germline V gene, CDR1 is LGHDT and CDR2 is YNNKEL (reference sequence). With 3 bases clipped from V and 7 bases from J, the junction kept 10 bases outside the gene matches. This CDR3 is built from 16 residues. CDR3 DNA: TGTGCCAGCAGCCAGGGGATAGCGGGAGCAGGAAATGAGCAGTTCTTC. Translated: CASSQGIAGAGNEQFF.

Sample share makes this clonotype large (0.1 to 1%). The chain has TRBV29-1 and TRBJ1-4, with 7 bases that match TRBD1. The CDR3 has 13 amino acids. V lost 7 bases and J lost 8; bases outside the gene matches: 10. CDR1 is SQVTM, CDR2 ANQGSEA, per germline. Here the CDR3 reads CSADLGTAEKLFF. CDR3 bases: TGCAGCGCTGACTTAGGGACAGCCGAAAAACTGTTTTTT.